The clone carrying this TCR beta chain occurred a few times. The germline gives CDR1 MDHEN, CDR2 SYDVKM. The ends were cut back, 5 bases at V and 6 bases at J, with 13 bases in the middle. The CDR3 totals 13 residues. These data originate in a study of blood T cell repertoires in COVID-19. TCRdb keeps only in-frame clones here, not all; method: immunoSEQ multiplex PCR. The sample contains about 200,000 clones, 70% to 90% of which appear only once. The genes are TRBV28 and TRBJ1-1, with D possibly matching TRBD1 (5 bases). Sequencing was carried out using peripheral blood. The clonotype comes from a woman of 80 years or more with acute or convalescent COVID-19. The chain's CDR3 is CASSTPGRSEAFF. DNA of the CDR3: TGTGCCAGCAGTACCCCAGGGAGGTCTGAAGCTTTCTTT.